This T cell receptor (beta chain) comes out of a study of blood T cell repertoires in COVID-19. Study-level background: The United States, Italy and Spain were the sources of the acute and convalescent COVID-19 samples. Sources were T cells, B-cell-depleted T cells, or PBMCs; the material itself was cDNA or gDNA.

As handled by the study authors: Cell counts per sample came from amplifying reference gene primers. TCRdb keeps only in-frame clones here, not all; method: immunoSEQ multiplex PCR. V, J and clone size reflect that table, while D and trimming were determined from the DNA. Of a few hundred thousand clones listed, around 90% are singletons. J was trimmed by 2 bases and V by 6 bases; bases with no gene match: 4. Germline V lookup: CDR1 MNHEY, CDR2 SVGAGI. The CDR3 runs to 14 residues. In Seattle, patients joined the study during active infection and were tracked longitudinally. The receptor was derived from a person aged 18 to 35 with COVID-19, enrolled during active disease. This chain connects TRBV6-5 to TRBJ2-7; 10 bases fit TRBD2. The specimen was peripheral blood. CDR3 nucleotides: TGTGCCAGCAGGAATCTAGCGGGAGCCTACGAGCAGTACTTC. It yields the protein CASRNLAGAYEQYF.